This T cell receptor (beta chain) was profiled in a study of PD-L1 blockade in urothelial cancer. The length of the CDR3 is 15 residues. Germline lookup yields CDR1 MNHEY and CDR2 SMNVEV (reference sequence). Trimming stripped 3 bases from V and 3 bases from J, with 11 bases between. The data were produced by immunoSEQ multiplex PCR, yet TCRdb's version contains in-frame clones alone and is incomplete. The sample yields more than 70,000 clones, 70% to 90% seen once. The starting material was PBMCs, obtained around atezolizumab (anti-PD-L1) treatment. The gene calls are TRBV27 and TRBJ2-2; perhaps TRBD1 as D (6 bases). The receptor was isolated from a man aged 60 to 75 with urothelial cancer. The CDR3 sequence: CASSFFEGDTGELFF. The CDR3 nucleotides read TGTGCCAGCAGTTTCTTCGAGGGGGACACCGGGGAGCTGTTTTTT.